This T cell receptor beta chain was retrieved from a study of OX40 agonist ivuxolimab in advanced cancers. Regarding the research as a whole: Ivuxolimab was an agonistic, fully human IgG2 monoclonal antibody directed against OX40 (CD134), a costimulatory receptor. Intravenous ivuxolimab was administered to patients every 2 weeks at six dose levels: 0.01, 0.1, 0.3, 1.5, 3 and 10 mg/kg. Of the roughly 52 patients in dose escalation, about 20 had hepatocellular carcinoma, about 15 had melanoma, 9 had renal cell carcinoma and 9 had head and neck cancer. The dose-escalation cohort was almost 85% male with a mean age of about 60 years, ranging from roughly 23 to 80. Prior anti-PD-1, anti-PD-L1 or anti-CTLA-4 therapy was permitted, and approximately 40% of dose-escalation patients had received checkpoint inhibitors. Three dose-escalation patients achieved partial responses, one with hepatocellular carcinoma and two with cutaneous melanoma. Peripheral TCRbeta sequencing aimed to test whether ivuxolimab altered TCR sequence diversity and caused clonal T-cell expansion. The paper describes the monotherapy dose-escalation part (N of about 55 patients) of the phase I trial of ivuxolimab.

This clone was seen just once. No cognate antigen has been identified for it. Base quality data are lacking; no much larger clone is found one base away. Overall study results and their limits: In the 0.1-3.0 mg/kg groups, partial responders were among the patients with the lowest normalized peripheral clonal expansion, particularly in CD8+ T cells. At doses of 0.1 to 3.0 mg/kg, clonal expansion of both CD4+ and CD8+ blood T cells was observed from baseline to week 6. On average, CD8+ T cells showed more expanded clones than CD4+ T cells after ivuxolimab. Low levels of normalized T-cell clonal expansion were also seen in some patients who did not respond. The antigen specificity of the clonally expanded peripheral T cells was not determined.

CDR1 is given as SGHVS and CDR2 as FNYEAQ, both from the germline V gene. V sheds 6 bases and J sheds 6 bases, leaving 18 bases between their ends. There are 15 amino acids in the CDR3, from cysteine to phenylalanine inclusive. Only CDR3 DNA remains: 45 bases, in frame from the first base. Patients with autoimmune disease history or receiving systemic immunosuppression were excluded from the trial. Peripheral blood for TCR sequencing was drawn from every dose cohort at baseline, at cycle 4 day 1 and at cycle 7 day 1. Samples came from an open-label, multicenter, first-in-human phase I dose-escalation trial of ivuxolimab. Adults with locally advanced or metastatic melanoma, renal cell carcinoma, hepatocellular carcinoma or head and neck squamous cell carcinoma were enrolled in the trial. Before TCR sequencing, CD4+ T cells and CD8+ T cells were sorted from peripheral blood as separate populations.

For sequencing of the TCRbeta CDR3 region, genomic DNA was extracted from the sorted cells. The immunoSEQ Assay was used to sequence the TCRbeta CDR3 regions. The source is immuneACCESS, and TCRdb retained only in-frame sequences with V and J called. Part of the clones is not carried over; for the studies checked, unresolved V genes explain less than half of this, and the remainder is unexplained. The table for this sample lists tens of thousands of clones; roughly nine tenths of them were counted only once. The ten largest clones take up more than 15% of the sample. The specimen was CD4+ or CD8+ T cells sorted from blood, collected in a trial of the OX40 agonist ivuxolimab. The TCR originated in an adult with an advanced solid tumor such as melanoma, head and neck, liver or kidney cancer. The V and J segments used are TRBV7-6 and TRBJ2-1; the D gene cannot be resolved reliably. The CDR3 protein sequence reads: CASSYALGGTNEQFF. The DNA sequence is as follows: TGTGCCAGCAGTTACGCTTTAGGTGGAACCAATGAGCAGTTCTTC.